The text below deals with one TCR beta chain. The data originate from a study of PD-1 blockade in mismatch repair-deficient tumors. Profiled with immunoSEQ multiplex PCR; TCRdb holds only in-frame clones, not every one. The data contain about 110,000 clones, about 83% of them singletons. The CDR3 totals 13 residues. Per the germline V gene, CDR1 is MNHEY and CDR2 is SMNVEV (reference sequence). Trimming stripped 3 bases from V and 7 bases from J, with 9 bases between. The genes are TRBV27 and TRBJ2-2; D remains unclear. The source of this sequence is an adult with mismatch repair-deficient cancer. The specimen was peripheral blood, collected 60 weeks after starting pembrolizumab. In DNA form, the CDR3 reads TGTGCCAGCAGTTTCTCGGTTGGCGGGGAGCTGTTTTTT. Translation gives CASSFSVGGELFF.